The clone carrying this TCR beta chain was observed once. V dropped 6 bases and J dropped 5; count of bases not matched to a gene: 4. The germline V gene has CDR1 WSHSY and CDR2 SAAADI. This CDR3 comprises 12 residues. The record originates from a study of shared clonotypes between healthy human individuals. Some clones are missing from TCRdb's copy, which holds only in-frame ones; the method was immunoSEQ multiplex PCR. The table shows 800,000 to 950,000 clones, with approximately 96% occurring only once. It was CD45RO-negative cells, positively selected for CCR7, that made up naive CD8 cells, with terminally differentiated effector memory CD45RA+ cells excluded.

This clonotype was obtained from a man aged 25 to 45 in good health. The J gene is TRBJ2-7, the V gene TRBV10-2, with 7 bases fitting TRBD1. The material sequenced was naive CD8+ T cells sorted from blood. DNA of the CDR3: TGCGCCAGCAGCTCTACAGGGGACGAGCAGTACTTC. The encoded protein is CASSSTGDEQYF.